These 25 T cell receptor beta chains were sequenced from one sample in a study of blood T cell repertoires in COVID-19. Sequencing was performed with immunoSEQ multiplex PCR; in TCRdb, only in-frame clones are kept and a portion is missing. The table records approximately 230,000 clones, roughly 80% of them present only once. Sequencing was performed on peripheral blood. These receptors all stem from a man older than 75 with acute or convalescent COVID-19.

J is TRBJ2-7 and V is TRBV6-1; a possible D gene is TRBD1 (5 bases). CDR3 length: 13 residues. V was pared by 1 base and J by 5 bases, with 9 bases between. The germline gives CDR1 MNHNS, CDR2 SASEGT. CDR3: CASSEVRGNEQYF. CDR3 coding DNA: TGTGCCAGCAGTGAAGTAAGGGGAAACGAGCAGTACTTC.

This chain joins TRBV6-5 and TRBJ2-2; D possibly corresponds to TRBD1 (6 bases). The CDR3 is 12 residues long. V was pared by 9 bases and J by 6 bases, with 11 bases between. Germline CDR1 is MNHEY and CDR2 is SVGAGI. DNA for the CDR3: TGTGCCAGTGAGGGGGTCCCCGGGGAGCTGTTTTTT. Translating it yields CASEGVPGELFF.

CDR3 nucleotides: TGTGCCCGGGGACAGCGGAACTATGGCTACACCTTC. Its translation is CARGQRNYGYTF. V usage is TRBV30 and J usage is TRBJ1-2, with 7 bases fitting TRBD1. In germline, CDR1 is GTSNPN, CDR2 SVGIG (reference sequence). The V and J ends lost 8 bases and 2 bases, in that order; junction bases with no gene match: 5. The CDR3 consists of 12 residues.

CDR3 bases: TGTGCCAGCAGCTCCCCGACTAGCTCCTACGAGCAGTACTTC. Translation: CASSSPTSSYEQYF. The chain has TRBV5-4 and TRBJ2-7; weak D call: TRBD2 (6 bases). This CDR3 spans 14 amino acids. Trimming left V 3 bases short and J 0 bases short, with 10 bases between. CDR1 is SGHNT, CDR2 YYREEE, per germline (reference sequence).

V usage is TRBV27 and J usage is TRBJ2-3; TRBD2 agrees at 8 bases. Germline CDR1 MNHEY, CDR2 SMNVEV (reference sequence). V was pared by 6 bases and J by 2 bases, with 4 bases of the junction left unmatched. This CDR3 contains 14 residues. The CDR3 is CASSQLADTDTQYF. Here the CDR3 DNA reads TGTGCCAGCAGCCAACTAGCGGACACAGATACGCAGTATTTT.

V and J are TRBV30 and TRBJ1-1; a possible D gene is TRBD1 (6 bases). Germline lookup yields CDR1 GTSNPN and CDR2 SVGIG (reference sequence). V was clipped by 3 bases and J by 4 bases, with 15 bases between them. The CDR3 runs to 14 residues. The DNA of the CDR3 is TGTGCCTGGAGGGGAAGGGGGGGAGGCACTGAAGCTTTCTTT. Amino acids: CAWRGRGGGTEAFF.

The rearrangement links TRBV28 to TRBJ2-1, with D perhaps TRBD2 (6 bases). The CDR3 consists of 14 residues. Germline values: CDR1 MDHEN, CDR2 SYDVKM. V lost 4 bases to trimming and J lost 2 bases, with 9 bases between them. CDR3 residues: CASSSGLPYNEQFF. CDR3 nucleotides: TGTGCCAGCAGTTCGGGACTTCCCTACAATGAGCAGTTCTTC. Using reference TRBV28 and TRBJ2-1 for the parts outside the CDR3, the full variable domain is DVKVTQSSRYLVKRTGEKVFLECVQDMDHENMFWYRQDPGLGLRLIYFSYDVKMKEKGDIPEGYSVSREKKERFSLILESASTNQTSMYLCASSSGLPYNEQFFGPGTRLTVL.

The CDR3: CASSTPGQVYEQYF. CDR3 sequence (DNA): TGTGCCAGCAGTACTCCGGGACAGGTCTACGAGCAGTACTTC. This chain uses TRBV6-6 with TRBJ2-7; the match to TRBD1 covers 8 bases. Germline V lookup: CDR1 MNHNY, CDR2 SVGAGI (reference sequence). After removal of 5 bases from V and 3 bases from J, the junction contained 6 bases not matched to a gene. CDR3 size: 14 residues.

The rearrangement joins TRBV4-1 to TRBJ1-4; TRBD1 might be the D (5 bases). The CDR3 has 18 amino acids. V was trimmed by 3 bases and J by 4 bases, leaving 21 bases between them. Per germline, CDR1 MGHRA and CDR2 YSYEKL. CDR3 sequence (DNA): TGCGCCAGCAGCCATCGACAGTTAGCAGACCGCCGTAATGAAAAACTGTTTTTT. Its translation is CASSHRQLADRRNEKLFF.

This clone was picked up a small number of times. The chain couples TRBV30 to TRBJ2-2, with 7 bases identical to TRBD1. The junction had 10 bases not matched to a gene; V was cut back by 5 bases and J by 4 bases. Germline V gene data show CDR1 as GTSNPN and CDR2 as SVGIG (reference sequence). This CDR3 is 15 amino acids long. The CDR3 DNA follows: TGTGCCTGGGAGACAGGGAAGTTTCGCACCGGGGAGCTGTTTTTT. The encoded protein is CAWETGKFRTGELFF.

V gene TRBV5-6 combines with J gene TRBJ2-3; 7 bases fit TRBD2. CDR1 is SGHDT and CDR2 is YYEEEE in the germline V gene. Unmatched junction bases numbered 10, after V lost 1 base and J lost 2 bases. This CDR3 has 17 amino acids. CDR3 loop: CASSLLPRGTLTDTQYF. The DNA of the CDR3 is TGTGCCAGCAGCTTGCTTCCGCGGGGGACTCTCACAGATACGCAGTATTTT. Supplemented by reference TRBV5-6 and TRBJ2-3, the full variable domain reads DAGVTQSPTHLIKTRGQQVTLRCSPKSGHDTVSWYQQALGQGPQFIFQYYEEEERQRGNFPDRFSGHQFPNYSSELNVNALLLGDSALYLCASSLLPRGTLTDTQYFGPGTRLTVL.

The rearrangement links TRBV14 to TRBJ2-5, with D possibly TRBD2 on 5 matching bases. The CDR3 is 19 amino acids. CDR1 is SGHDN and CDR2 is FVKESK in the germline V gene. V was pared by 0 bases and J by 2 bases, with 22 bases between. CDR3 sequence: CASSQDHPILRTSQETQYF. CDR3 bases: TGTGCCAGCAGCCAAGATCATCCAATTTTACGGACTTCACAAGAGACCCAGTACTTC.

The chain joins TRBV19 to TRBJ1-4; D not resolved. The CDR3 length is 13 residues. Trimming stripped 6 bases from V and 7 bases from J, with 12 bases between. Germline values: CDR1 LNHDA, CDR2 SQIVND (reference sequence). For the CDR3, the DNA is TGTGCCAGTAGGGGGAGGGAAGCTGAAAAACTGTTTTTT. Its protein product is CASRGREAEKLFF.

This clone was detected only a few times. The chain links TRBV9 to TRBJ2-6; 12 nucleotides agree with TRBD1. Per the germline V gene, CDR1 is SGDLS and CDR2 is YYNGEE. This CDR3 spans 20 amino acids. V was pared by 1 base and J by 3 bases, with 11 bases of the junction left unmatched. The CDR3 nucleotides read TGTGCCAGCAGCGTATCTCGTGGGGACAGGGGGCGCGGTGGGGCCAACGTCCTGACTTTC. It codes for CASSVSRGDRGRGGANVLTF. Full variable domain (rest looked up from reference TRBV9 and TRBJ2-6): DSGVTQTPKHLITATGQRVTLRCSPRSGDLSVYWYQQSLDQGLQFLIQYYNGEERAKGNILERFSAQQFPDLHSELNLSSLELGDSALYFCASSVSRGDRGRGGANVLTFGAGSRLTVL.

V is TRBV6-5 and J is TRBJ1-5, with D maybe TRBD1 (5 bases). CDR3 length: 14 residues. Per the germline V gene, CDR1 is MNHEY and CDR2 is SVGAGI. With 6 bases removed from V and 2 bases from J, the gap between germline ends came to 11 bases. The CDR3 DNA reads as TGTGCCAGCAGCGGCAGGGTTGGCAATCAGCCCCAGCATTTT. Its protein is CASSGRVGNQPQHF.

The chain has TRBV19 and TRBJ1-1; no clear D gene. CDR1 LNHDA and CDR2 SQIVND come from the germline V gene (reference sequence). The CDR3 sequence is 15 residues long. Trimming removed 6 bases from V and 0 bases from J, with 14 bases in between. CDR3 coding DNA: TGTGCCAGTAGCCCCAGCCAGGTTATGAACACTGAAGCTTTCTTT. This sequence encodes CASSPSQVMNTEAFF. Using reference TRBV19 and TRBJ1-1 for the parts outside the CDR3, the full variable domain is DGGITQSPKYLFRKEGQNVTLSCEQNLNHDAMYWYRQDPGQGLRLIYYSQIVNDFQKGDIAEGYSVSREKKESFPLTVTSAQKNPTAFYLCASSPSQVMNTEAFFGQGTRLTVV.

This clone was seen once. The V and J genes are TRBV10-3 and TRBJ2-4; 9 bases match TRBD1. V lost 3 bases, J lost 0 bases, and 6 bases stayed unmatched. Germline CDR1 reads ENHRY; CDR2 reads SYGVKD. The CDR3 sequence is 17 residues long. CDR3 coding DNA: TGTGCCATCAGTGACCCAGGACAGGGGCTAGCCAAAAACATTCAGTACTTC. It specifies CAISDPGQGLAKNIQYF.

The chain joins TRBV6-2 or TRBV6-3 to TRBJ2-7, with 8 bases matching TRBD1. The V gene end was trimmed by 1 base and the J gene end by 5 bases; junction bases not matched to a gene: 7. Germline loops: CDR1 MNHEY, CDR2 SVGEGT. The CDR3 has 15 amino acids. This chain's CDR3 is CASSYFGQGTDEQYF. The DNA of the CDR3 is TGTGCCAGCAGTTACTTTGGACAGGGAACGGACGAGCAGTACTTC.

The chain carries TRBV27 and TRBJ1-6; D is undetermined. Germline CDR1 is MNHEY and CDR2 is SMNVEV (reference sequence). Trimming removed 2 bases from V and 5 bases from J, with 4 bases in between. The CDR3 totals 13 residues. In DNA, the CDR3 is TGTGCCAGCAGTTTAACGGATAATTCACCCCTCCACTTT. It codes for CASSLTDNSPLHF.

This chain links TRBV9 with TRBJ2-1; TRBD2 agrees at 7 bases. The CDR3 loop spans 17 amino acids. The germline V gene encodes CDR1 SGDLS and CDR2 YYNGEE. V dropped 4 bases and J dropped 8; count of bases not matched to a gene: 18. The CDR3 here is CASSTRSRGGSFDEQFF. CDR3 bases: TGTGCCAGCAGCACTAGGAGTCGGGGCGGGAGCTTCGATGAGCAGTTCTTC.

This clone was found a few times. This chain links TRBV11-2 with TRBJ1-2; 7 nucleotides agree with TRBD1. The length of the CDR3 is 15 residues. CDR1 is SGHAT, CDR2 FQNNGV, per germline. Trimming removed 1 base from V and 9 bases from J; junction bases left unmatched: 11. Here the CDR3 reads CASSLVGQVLGSYTF. CDR3 in DNA: TGTGCCAGCAGCTTAGTCGGACAGGTCCTCGGGAGCTACACCTTC.

This clone appeared a single time. V usage is TRBV7-6 and J usage is TRBJ1-6; TRBD1 aligns across 7 bases. The germline CDR1 and CDR2 sequences are SGHVS and FNYEAQ. The CDR3 spans 17 residues. V trimming: 1 base; J trimming: 3 bases; junction bases outside the gene matches: 6. Here the CDR3 reads CASSLGYRGHYNSPLHF. The CDR3 nucleotides are TGTGCCAGCAGCTTAGGCTACAGGGGCCACTATAATTCACCCCTCCACTTT.

As regards this clone: This same CDR3 is encoded by further DNA sequences in the sample. This chain uses TRBV7-9 with TRBJ1-5, with D maybe TRBD1 (6 bases). The V and J ends lost 3 bases and 1 base respectively, with 7 bases between them. CDR3 length: 14 residues. Germline V lookup: CDR1 SEHNR, CDR2 FQNEAQ (reference sequence). The CDR3 nucleotides are TGTGCCAGCAGCTTGACAGGCAGCAATCAGCCCCAGCATTTT. This gives the protein CASSLTGSNQPQHF.

The chain uses TRBV19 and TRBJ2-1, with 14 bases aligning to TRBD2. Germline V gene data show CDR1 as LNHDA and CDR2 as SQIVND (reference sequence). V dropped 7 bases and J dropped 10; count of bases not matched to a gene: 9. The CDR3 extends over 15 amino acids. The CDR3 coding sequence is TGTGCCAGTACCCTCGGGACTAGCGGGAGTTCCGAGCAGTTCTTC. Protein: CASTLGTSGSSEQFF.

The chain has TRBV28 and TRBJ2-1; 7 nucleotides align to TRBD2. V shed 8 bases, J shed 7 bases, and the junction held 11 bases outside the gene matches. In germline, CDR1 is MDHEN, CDR2 SYDVKM. CDR3 length equals 14 residues. This chain's CDR3 is CASALEGGINEQFF. The CDR3 bases are TGTGCCAGCGCCTTGGAGGGAGGGATTAATGAGCAGTTCTTC.